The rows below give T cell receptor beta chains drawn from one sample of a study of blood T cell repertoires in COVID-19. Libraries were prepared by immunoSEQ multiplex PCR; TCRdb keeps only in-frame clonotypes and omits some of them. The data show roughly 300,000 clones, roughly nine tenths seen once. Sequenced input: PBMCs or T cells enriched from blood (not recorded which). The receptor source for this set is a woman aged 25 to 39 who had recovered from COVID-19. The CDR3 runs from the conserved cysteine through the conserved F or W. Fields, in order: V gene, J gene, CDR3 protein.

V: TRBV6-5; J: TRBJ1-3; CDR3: CASSRTRGNTIYF
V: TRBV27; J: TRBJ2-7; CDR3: CASSLLAVPAEQYF
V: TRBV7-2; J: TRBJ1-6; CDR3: CASSLDPLGQNSPLHF
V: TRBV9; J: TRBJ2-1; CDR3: CASSVSGGTYNEQFF
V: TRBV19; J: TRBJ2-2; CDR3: CASSGTGTNTGELFF
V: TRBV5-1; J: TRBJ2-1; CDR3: CASSPPGSGGSYNEQFF
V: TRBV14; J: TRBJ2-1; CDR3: CASSQVTRNEQFF
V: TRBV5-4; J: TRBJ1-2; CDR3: CASSLGQEAYGYTF
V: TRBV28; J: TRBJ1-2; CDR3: CASSLSGVGTTSYGYTF
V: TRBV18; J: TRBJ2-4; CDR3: CASSRTSGSQNIQYF
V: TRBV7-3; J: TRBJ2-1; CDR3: CASSLNPGTGTGYNEQFF
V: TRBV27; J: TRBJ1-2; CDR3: CASSIQGLGYGYTF
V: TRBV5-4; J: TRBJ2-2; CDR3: CASSLDWGGAGELFF
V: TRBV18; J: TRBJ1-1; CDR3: CASSIREGNTEAFF
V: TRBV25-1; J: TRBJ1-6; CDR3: CASSASQGNSPLHF
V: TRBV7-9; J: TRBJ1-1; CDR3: CASSFQESTEAFF
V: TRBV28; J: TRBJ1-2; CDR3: CASSPIGGGGYGYTF
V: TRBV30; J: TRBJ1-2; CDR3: CAWSVGTGLHEGYTF
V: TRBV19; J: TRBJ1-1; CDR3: CASSRVNTEAFF
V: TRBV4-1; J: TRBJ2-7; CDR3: CASSRIGGVNEQYF
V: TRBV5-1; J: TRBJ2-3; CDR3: CASSLARDPTDTQYF